This T cell receptor beta chain originates from a study of blood T cells in healthy people across ages. The sample holds one count of this clonotype. Germline loops: CDR1 MNHNY, CDR2 SVGAGI (reference sequence). V was cut by 8 bases and J by 5 bases, with 20 bases left in between. The CDR3 covers 15 residues. Primed by a sample-barcoded 5' primer and a J-beta primer mix, a second PCR proceeded for about 7 to 12 cycles. TCRdb passed the 5' RACE reads through MiXCR, listing each CDR3 protein once. Of a few hundred thousand distinct CDR3 sequences in the sample, about 25% are singletons; the top ten hold under 20%.

The sequenced material came from blood. The rearrangement uses TRBV6-6 and TRBJ2-3; a possible D gene is TRBD2 (8 bases). This receptor was identified in a woman in her sixties or seventies in good health. DNA of the CDR3: TGTGCCAGCGGGCACCGGGACAGCGGGGGAGATACGCAGTATTTT. Protein sequence: CASGHRDSGGDTQYF.